This T cell receptor beta chain was profiled in a study of patients and donors after allogeneic stem cell transplantation. This clonotype was picked up a small number of times. The CDR3 spans 15 residues. Germline loops: CDR1 MGHRA, CDR2 YSYEKL. V was shortened by 0 bases and J by 4 bases, with 9 bases between the two germline ends. TCRdb called the RT-PCR reads again in MiXCR, with one record for every CDR3 protein. The repertoire has about a million distinct CDR3 sequences, roughly 18% of them found once; the top ten carry 6%. The chain employs TRBV4-1 and TRBJ2-2; no clear D gene. This TCR derives from a human donor who was either an allogeneic HSCT recipient or a stem cell or donor lymphocyte infusion donor (not recorded which). It is not recorded whose cells these are; they may come from a transplant donor. The specimen sequenced was blood, either unsorted or a sorted T cell fraction (not recorded which). The CDR3 loop reads CASSQDLVSTGELFF. The CDR3 DNA reads as TGCGCCAGCAGCCAAGACTTGGTTAGCACCGGGGAGCTGTTTTTT.